This T cell receptor beta chain was profiled in a study of early T cells in non-severe SARS-CoV-2 infection (dated by TCRdb to the early 2020s). In terms of the full investigation: Because TCR sequencing relied on bulk RNA taken from unsorted whole blood, pairing of alpha and beta chains was not possible. What the work shows at the level of the full study, not this receptor alone: VDJdb matching was skewed toward anti-spike CD8 responses, so virus-specific expansions were likely underestimated and private and CD4 specificities were missed.

As encoded in the germline V gene, CDR1 is MDHEN while CDR2 is SYDVKM. Ends trimmed: V by 6 bases, J by 3 bases; bases unmatched to a gene: 7. From the cysteine up to the phenylalanine, the CDR3 has a length of 15 residues. Only the CDR3 part of the read is kept: 45 bases, read in frame from the first base. Library method: 5' RACE. The sequencer was a NextSeq 500. In the TCR library protocol, unique molecular identifiers were attached to individual cDNA molecules to correct for PCR bias and sequencing error. Sequencing covered both TCR alpha and beta chains, and within each sample the abundances of alpha and beta sequences were tightly co-correlated. The paper's processing steps were these. Decombinator V4 was used to perform V gene, J gene and CDR3 annotation of TCR sequences. TCRs were defined as expanded if a significant change between any two time points was detected under a Poisson model with p below 0.0001. TCR abundances were normalised to the total number of TCRs sequenced per sample and expressed as counts per million. MAIT TCRs were defined by TRAV1-2 paired with TRAJ12, TRAJ20 or TRAJ33, and iNKT TCRs by TRAV10 paired with TRAJ18. VDJdb, accessed on 1 November 2021, was searched for TCRs annotated for CMV, EBV and SARS-CoV-2, and TCRs annotated for more than one antigen were excluded. TCRdb reran the public reads through fastp at Q25 and MiXCR, keeping productive beta chains. Rows matching on CDR3 protein sequence are summarized as one entry with the most common DNA and genes. TCRdb's processing, not the authors', yielded these V and J calls. This sample comprises about 70,000 distinct CDR3 sequences, more than 12% of them detected only once. The ten biggest clones cover roughly 3.7% of the sample.

This clonotype was seen only once. The antigen this receptor binds is unknown. Nothing much larger sits one base from this clone, and base qualities are not available. Resting on one read, the evidence is weak. The study was a case-control design nested within a healthcare worker cohort in London, UK, with weekly nasopharyngeal swab PCR tests and blood sampling. Healthcare workers were recruited during the week of the UK lockdown, between 23 and 31 March 2020, and followed weekly for up to roughly 16 weeks. This specimen consisted of whole blood, obtained at baseline. Recombination linked TRBV28 to TRBJ2-5, with 10 central nucleotides matching TRBD2. The TCR comes from an adult who was a healthcare worker with PCR-confirmed SARS-CoV-2 infection or an uninfected control (not recorded which). The CDR3 region: CASSLGLAGEETQYF. The DNA reads TGTGCCAGCAGCCTCGGTCTAGCGGGAGAAGAGACCCAGTACTTC.